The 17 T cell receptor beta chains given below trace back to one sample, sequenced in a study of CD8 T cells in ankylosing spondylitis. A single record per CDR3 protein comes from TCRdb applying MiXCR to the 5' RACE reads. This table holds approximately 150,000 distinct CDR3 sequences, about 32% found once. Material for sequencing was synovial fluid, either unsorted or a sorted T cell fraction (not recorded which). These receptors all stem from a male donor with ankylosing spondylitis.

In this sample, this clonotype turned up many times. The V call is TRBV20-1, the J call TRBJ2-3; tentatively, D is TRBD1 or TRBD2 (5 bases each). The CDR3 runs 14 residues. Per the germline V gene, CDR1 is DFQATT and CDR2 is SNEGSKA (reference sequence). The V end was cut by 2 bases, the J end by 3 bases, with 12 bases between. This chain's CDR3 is CSARRQPGTDTQYF. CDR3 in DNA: TGCAGTGCTAGAAGACAGCCGGGGACAGATACGCAGTATTTT.

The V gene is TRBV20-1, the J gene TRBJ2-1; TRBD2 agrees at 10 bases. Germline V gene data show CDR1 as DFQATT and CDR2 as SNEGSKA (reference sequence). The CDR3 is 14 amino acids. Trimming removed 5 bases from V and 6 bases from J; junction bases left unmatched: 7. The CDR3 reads CSAGAGTSANEQFF. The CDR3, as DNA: TGCAGTGCTGGGGCCGGGACTAGCGCCAATGAGCAGTTCTTC.

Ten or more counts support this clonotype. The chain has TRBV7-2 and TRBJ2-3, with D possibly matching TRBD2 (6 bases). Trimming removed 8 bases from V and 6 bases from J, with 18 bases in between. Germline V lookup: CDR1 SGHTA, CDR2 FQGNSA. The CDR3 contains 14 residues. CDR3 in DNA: TGTGCCAGCTGCCTGATGGGAGGTGGCGATACGCAGTATTTT. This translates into CASCLMGGGDTQYF.

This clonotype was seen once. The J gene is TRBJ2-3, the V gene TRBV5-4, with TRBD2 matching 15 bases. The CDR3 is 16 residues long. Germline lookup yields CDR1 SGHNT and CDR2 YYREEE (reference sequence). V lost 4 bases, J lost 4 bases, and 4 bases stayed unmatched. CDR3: CASSRTSGRGADTQYF. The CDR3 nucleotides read TGTGCCAGCAGCCGGACTAGCGGGAGGGGTGCAGATACGCAGTATTTT.

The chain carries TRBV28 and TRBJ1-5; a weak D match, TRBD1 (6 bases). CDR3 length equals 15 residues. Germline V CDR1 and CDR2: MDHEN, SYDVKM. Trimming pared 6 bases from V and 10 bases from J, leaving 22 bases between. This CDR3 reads CASSPLNREFGPQHF. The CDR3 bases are TGTGCCAGCAGCCCATTAAACAGGGAGTTTGGTCCCCAGCATTTT.

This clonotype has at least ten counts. The CDR3 DNA follows: TGTGCCAGCAGTTACGACATTAACACTGAAGCTTTCTTT. Translated: CASSYDINTEAFF. This chain connects TRBV6-5 to TRBJ1-1, with unresolved D. The CDR3 extends over 13 amino acids. The V and J ends lost 2 bases and 2 bases respectively, with 6 bases between them. Germline CDR1 reads MNHEY; CDR2 reads SVGAGI.

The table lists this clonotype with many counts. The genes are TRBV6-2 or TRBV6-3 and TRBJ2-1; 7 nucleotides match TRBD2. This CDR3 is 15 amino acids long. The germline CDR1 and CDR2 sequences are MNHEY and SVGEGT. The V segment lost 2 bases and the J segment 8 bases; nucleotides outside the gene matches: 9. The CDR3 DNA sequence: TGTGCCAGCAGTTACCCCTCCGGGAGGCGGGATGAGCAGTTCTTC. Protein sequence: CASSYPSGRRDEQFF.

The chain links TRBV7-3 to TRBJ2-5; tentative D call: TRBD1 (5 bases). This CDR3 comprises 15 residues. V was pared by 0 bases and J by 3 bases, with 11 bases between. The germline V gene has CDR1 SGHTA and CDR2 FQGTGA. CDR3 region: CASSLTGVREETQYF. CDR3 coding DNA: TGTGCCAGCAGCTTAACAGGGGTCCGGGAAGAGACCCAGTACTTC.

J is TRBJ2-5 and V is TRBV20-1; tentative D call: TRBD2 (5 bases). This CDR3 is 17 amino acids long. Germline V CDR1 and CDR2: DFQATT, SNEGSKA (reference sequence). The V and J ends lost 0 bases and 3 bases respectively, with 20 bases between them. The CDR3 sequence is CSARDTIKEAVKETQYF. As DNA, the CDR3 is TGCAGTGCTAGAGATACAATTAAGGAAGCGGTGAAAGAGACCCAGTACTTC.

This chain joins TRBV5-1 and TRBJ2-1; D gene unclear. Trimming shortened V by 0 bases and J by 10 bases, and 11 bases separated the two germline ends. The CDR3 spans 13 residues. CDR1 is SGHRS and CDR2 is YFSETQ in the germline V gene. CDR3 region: CASSLDGQQEQFF. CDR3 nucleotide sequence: TGCGCCAGCAGCTTGGATGGCCAGCAGGAGCAGTTCTTC.

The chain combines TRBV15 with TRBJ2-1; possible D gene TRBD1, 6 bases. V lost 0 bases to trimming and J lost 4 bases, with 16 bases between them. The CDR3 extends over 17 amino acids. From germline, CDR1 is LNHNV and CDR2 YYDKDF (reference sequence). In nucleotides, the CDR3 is TGTGCCACCAGCAGAGATCGACCCGGGACACCTTACAATGAGCAGTTCTTC. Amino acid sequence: CATSRDRPGTPYNEQFF.

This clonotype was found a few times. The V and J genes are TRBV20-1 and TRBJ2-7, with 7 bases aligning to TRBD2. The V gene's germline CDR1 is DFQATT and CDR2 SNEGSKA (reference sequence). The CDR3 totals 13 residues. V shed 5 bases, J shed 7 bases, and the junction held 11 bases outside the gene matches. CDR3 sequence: CSAVPAGVGEQYF. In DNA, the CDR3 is TGCAGTGCTGTCCCGGCGGGAGTAGGTGAGCAGTACTTC.

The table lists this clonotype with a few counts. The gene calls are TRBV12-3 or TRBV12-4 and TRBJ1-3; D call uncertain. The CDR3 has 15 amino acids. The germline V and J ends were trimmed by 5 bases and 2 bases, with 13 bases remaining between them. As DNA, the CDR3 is TGTGCCAGCAGTGGGTCACAGCTAGCTGGAAACACCATATATTTT. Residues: CASSGSQLAGNTIYF.

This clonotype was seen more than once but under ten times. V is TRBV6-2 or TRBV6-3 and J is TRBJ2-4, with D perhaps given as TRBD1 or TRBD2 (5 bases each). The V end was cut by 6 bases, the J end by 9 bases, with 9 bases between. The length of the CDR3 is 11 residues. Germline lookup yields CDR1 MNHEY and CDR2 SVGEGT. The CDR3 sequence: CASSQRGIQYF. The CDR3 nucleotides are TGTGCCAGCAGCCAGAGGGGCATTCAGTACTTC.

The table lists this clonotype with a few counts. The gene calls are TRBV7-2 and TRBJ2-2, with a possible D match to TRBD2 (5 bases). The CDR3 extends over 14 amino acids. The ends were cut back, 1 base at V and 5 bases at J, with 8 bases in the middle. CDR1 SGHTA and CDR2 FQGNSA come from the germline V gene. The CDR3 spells CASSLVRGTGELFF. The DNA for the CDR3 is TGTGCCAGCAGCTTAGTTCGCGGGACCGGGGAGCTGTTTTTT. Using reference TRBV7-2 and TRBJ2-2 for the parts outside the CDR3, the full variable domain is GAGVSQSPSNKVTEKGKDVELRCDPISGHTALYWYRQSLGQGLEFLIYFQGNSAPDKSGLPSDRFSAERTGGSVSTLTIQRTQQEDSAVYLCASSLVRGTGELFFGEGSRLTVL.

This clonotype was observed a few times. CDR3 sequence: CASSLPGLSPLHF. The CDR3, as DNA: TGTGCCAGCAGCTTGCCAGGACTTTCACCCCTCCACTTT. The genes are TRBV5-8 and TRBJ1-6; no reliable D call. From germline, CDR1 is SGHTS and CDR2 YDEGEE. The germline V and J ends were trimmed by 1 base and 9 bases, with 8 bases remaining between them. The CDR3 runs to 13 residues.

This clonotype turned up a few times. DNA for the CDR3: TGCGCCAGCAGCCAACGGCCCGGGGCTAGCTCCACAGATACGCAGTATTTT. Protein: CASSQRPGASSTDTQYF. The V call is TRBV5-1, the J call TRBJ2-3, with D possibly being TRBD1 or TRBD2 (5 bases each). The CDR3 contains 17 residues. Germline V lookup: CDR1 SGHRS, CDR2 YFSETQ. Trimming pared 4 bases from V and 2 bases from J, leaving 20 bases between.